This TCR beta chain stems from a study of T cell changes during pregnancy in multiple sclerosis (dated by TCRdb to between 2017 and 2020). General notes on the study: Changes in the T cell repertoire over the course of pregnancy were examined in this study in women with multiple sclerosis.

Turning to this clone: This clone's antigen is unknown. No per-base quality is available; no much larger clone lies one base away.

Receptors were amplified or captured by the immunoSEQ multiplex PCR assay. This is the immuneACCESS table as TCRdb keeps it, with only in-frame sequences that have V and J called. A part of the clones is gone; compared with another copy, unresolved V genes explain less than half, and the rest is unexplained. This sample has approximately 30,000 clones in its table, and just over 90% of those were observed once. Jointly, the top ten make up roughly 0.42% of the sample. Including the terminal cysteine and phenylalanine, the CDR3 comprises 13 residues. Just the 39-base CDR3 DNA is kept, in frame starting at base 1. CDR1 and CDR2, looked up from the germline V gene, are SNHLY and FYNNEI. V and J are truncated by 6 bases and 0 bases respectively, leaving an intervening sequence of 5 bases.

The receptor comes from a female donor with multiple sclerosis, enrolled in a pregnancy study. The material was CD4+ T cells from peripheral blood mononuclear cells, obtained after pregnancy. The chain is made from TRBV2 and TRBJ2-2, with no D gene named confidently. The DNA sequence reads TGTGCCAGCAGCCTTGCGAACACCGGGGAGCTGTTTTTT. This sequence encodes CASSLANTGELFF.